These 21 T cell receptor beta chains originate from one sample sequenced in a study of cytomegalovirus exposure and HLA in healthy donors. The PCR employed 60 Vbeta primers together with 13 Jbeta primers. Repertoires were generated with immunoSEQ multiplex PCR, while TCRdb's copy carries only in-frame clones and drops some. The data show some 200,000 clones, about 13% seen once. Source material: PBMCs. These TCRs come from a man aged 45 to 65 in good health and CMV-seropositive.

This clone came up a few times. The chain couples TRBV7-2 to TRBJ1-2; TRBD1 matches at 10 bases. This CDR3 spans 15 amino acids. With V trimmed by 3 bases and J by 3 bases, 4 bases remained unmatched. CDR1 is SGHTA, CDR2 FQGNSA, per germline. This CDR3 is CASSLWDRGDYGYTF. CDR3 sequence (DNA): TGTGCCAGCAGCTTGTGGGACAGGGGTGACTATGGCTACACCTTC.

This clone appeared a few times. The chain links TRBV6-5 to TRBJ1-5; D is unresolved. Trimming cost V 5 bases and J 3 bases, with 11 bases left between them. From germline, CDR1 is MNHEY and CDR2 SVGAGI. This CDR3 has 14 amino acids. DNA of the CDR3: TGTGCCAGCAGTCAGAGAGGAACCAATCAGCCCCAGCATTTT. Amino acids: CASSQRGTNQPQHF.

This clone was picked up a small number of times. V usage is TRBV25-1 and J usage is TRBJ2-7, with D maybe TRBD2 (5 bases). The CDR3 totals 13 residues. Germline V gene sequence: CDR1 MGHDK, CDR2 SYGVNS. The V end was cut by 4 bases, the J end by 7 bases, with 14 bases between. DNA of the CDR3: TGTGCCAGCAGTGGGCAACCCTGGAGGGAGCAGTACTTC. As protein: CASSGQPWREQYF.

This clone turned up a few times. The CDR3 region is CASSSWDRGTDTQYF. The CDR3 DNA is TGTGCCAGCAGCTCATGGGACAGGGGCACAGATACGCAGTATTTT. The chain carries TRBV7-9 and TRBJ2-3; 9 bases agree with TRBD1. In germline, CDR1 is SEHNR, CDR2 FQNEAQ (reference sequence). The V gene end was trimmed by 4 bases and the J gene end by 1 base; junction bases not matched to a gene: 3. The CDR3 spans 15 residues.

Only a few counts were recorded for this clone. V gene TRBV28 combines with J gene TRBJ1-2; D is perhaps TRBD1 (6 bases). CDR1 MDHEN and CDR2 SYDVKM come from the germline V gene. The CDR3 is 15 amino acids. V was clipped by 5 bases and J by 5 bases, with 18 bases between them. The CDR3 here is CASSEPGGRRYGYTF. The CDR3 nucleotides are TGTGCCAGCAGTGAGCCGGGGGGGCGCCGATATGGCTACACCTTC.

The chain employs TRBV19 and TRBJ1-2; 7 nucleotides align to TRBD1. With V trimmed by 4 bases and J by 2 bases, 7 bases remained unmatched. The germline gives CDR1 LNHDA, CDR2 SQIVND (reference sequence). This CDR3 spans 15 amino acids. The CDR3 region is CASSTETGYNYGYTF. The CDR3 nucleotides are TGTGCCAGTAGTACAGAGACAGGGTACAACTATGGCTACACCTTC.

The chain uses TRBV4-2 and TRBJ2-3; TRBD1 matches at 7 bases. Germline-derived CDR1 and CDR2 are LGHNA and YNFKEQ. The trim removed 0 bases at V and 5 bases at J, leaving 5 bases unmatched. CDR3 length equals 15 residues. The CDR3 loop reads CASSQDPGGQDTQYF. DNA of the CDR3: TGTGCCAGCAGCCAAGATCCAGGGGGACAAGATACGCAGTATTTT.

This clone turned up a few times. This chain links TRBV2 with TRBJ2-7; possibly TRBD2 for D (6 bases). Trimming took 7 bases from V and 2 from J, leaving 12 bases between them. This CDR3 comprises 13 residues. The germline CDR1 and CDR2 sequences are SNHLY and FYNNEI. The CDR3 coding sequence is TGTGCCAGCATCCGGGGGAGTCCCTACGAGCAGTACTTC. Protein sequence: CASIRGSPYEQYF.

This clone appeared a few times. The chain couples TRBV11-3 to TRBJ1-3, with 9 bases fitting TRBD1. The CDR3 length is 15 residues. The germline gives CDR1 SGHNT, CDR2 YENEEA. V lost 7 bases and J lost 1; bases outside the gene matches: 5. The CDR3 bases are TGTGCCAGCACTTACAGGGGGCTTTCTGGAAACACCATATATTTT. The encoded protein is CASTYRGLSGNTIYF. Filled out from reference TRBV11-3 and TRBJ1-3, the complete variable domain reads EAGVVQSPRYKIIEKKQPVAFWCNPISGHNTLYWYLQNLGQGPELLIRYENEEAVDDSQLPKDRFSAERLKGVDSTLKIQPAELGDSAVYLCASTYRGLSGNTIYFGEGSWLTVV.

The gene calls are TRBV7-2 and TRBJ2-1; a weak D match, TRBD2 (5 bases). V was cut by 8 bases and J by 3 bases, with 14 bases left in between. The CDR3 loop spans 14 amino acids. CDR1 and CDR2 from the germline V gene are SGHTA and FQGNSA. CDR3 DNA: TGTGCCAGCTCCAACTTCGGGGACTACAATGAGCAGTTCTTC. Protein sequence: CASSNFGDYNEQFF.

The rearrangement uses TRBV15 and TRBJ2-7; TRBD1 aligns across 7 bases. The CDR3 covers 12 residues. The germline V gene has CDR1 LNHNV and CDR2 YYDKDF (reference sequence). V was pared by 3 bases and J by 7 bases, with 3 bases of the junction left unmatched. CDR3: CATSRSRGEQYF. CDR3 nucleotides: TGTGCCACCAGCAGGAGCAGGGGGGAGCAGTACTTC.

The V call is TRBV11-2, the J call TRBJ2-7; 7 bases align to TRBD2. The CDR3 extends over 14 amino acids. V shed 5 bases and J 2 bases; nucleotides not matched to a gene: 6. CDR1 is SGHAT and CDR2 is FQNNGV in the germline V gene. CDR3 in amino acids: CASSAFREAYEQYF. For the CDR3, the DNA is TGTGCCAGCAGCGCTTTCCGGGAGGCCTACGAGCAGTACTTC.

A few counts support this clone. The CDR3 region is CASSEWGLGEQYV. In DNA, the CDR3 is TGTGCCAGCAGTGAGTGGGGGCTAGGGGAGCAGTACGTC. The chain couples TRBV2 to TRBJ2-7; perhaps TRBD1 as D (6 bases). CDR1 and CDR2 (germline): SNHLY, FYNNEI. Trimming stripped 3 bases from V and 7 bases from J, with 13 bases between. The CDR3 loop spans 13 amino acids.

This clone was seen a handful of times. The V gene is TRBV6-5, the J gene TRBJ2-2, with TRBD2 matching over 10 bases. This CDR3 has 15 residues. The germline gives CDR1 MNHEY, CDR2 SVGAGI. Trimming at V came to 5 bases and at J to 1 base, leaving 1 base not matched to a gene. CDR3 sequence (DNA): TGTGCCAGCAGTGCTAGCGGGGGGAACACCGGGGAGCTGTTTTTT. The encoded protein is CASSASGGNTGELFF.

This chain uses TRBV5-6 with TRBJ2-1; 7 bases map to TRBD1. In germline, CDR1 is SGHDT, CDR2 YYEEEE. J gave up 2 bases and V 7 bases, and 6 bases lay outside the gene matches. This CDR3 has 14 amino acids. The chain's CDR3 is CASVRQGTYNEQFF. The DNA of the CDR3 is TGTGCCAGCGTCCGACAGGGCACCTACAATGAGCAGTTCTTC.

This clone has only a few counts. The rearrangement joins TRBV9 to TRBJ2-2; 11 positions match TRBD2. V shed 4 bases and J 7 bases; nucleotides not matched to a gene: 12. CDR1 is SGDLS and CDR2 is YYNGEE in the germline V gene. The CDR3 runs to 17 residues. The CDR3 sequence is CASSSLGLAGGIGELFF. The CDR3 nucleotides read TGTGCCAGCAGCTCCTTGGGGCTAGCGGGGGGTATCGGGGAGCTGTTTTTT.

With regard to this clone: Additional DNA sequences in this sample encode the identical CDR3. The CDR3 sequence is CASSQGENTEAFF. The CDR3 DNA sequence: TGTGCCAGCAGCCAAGGGGAGAACACTGAAGCTTTCTTT. The chain links TRBV2 to TRBJ1-1, with D perhaps matching TRBD1 (5 bases). V dropped 6 bases and J dropped 1 base, with 9 bases sitting between them. This CDR3 comprises 13 residues. The germline V gene has CDR1 SNHLY and CDR2 FYNNEI.

The rearrangement joins TRBV21-1 to TRBJ1-5. TRBV21-1 is described as a pseudogene. CDR3 length: 16 residues. This CDR3 is CASSKEGVLSNQPQHF. The CDR3 nucleotides read TGTGCCAGCAGCAAAGAGGGAGTGTTATCAAATCAGCCCCAGCATTTT.

The chain is built from TRBV5-1 and TRBJ1-1; D perhaps matches TRBD1 (5 bases). V lost 5 bases and J lost 0, with 11 bases in between. CDR1 SGHRS and CDR2 YFSETQ come from the germline V gene. The CDR3 length is 14 residues. For the CDR3, the DNA is TGCGCCAGCAGGAAGGGGCCCATGAACACTGAAGCTTTCTTT. Protein: CASRKGPMNTEAFF.

This clone has a handful of counts. V gene TRBV6-1 combines with J gene TRBJ1-1, with D possibly matching TRBD1 (6 bases). The V gene lost 6 bases and the J gene lost 4 bases, with 12 bases spanning the gap. The CDR3 covers 13 residues. Germline CDR1 reads MNHNS; CDR2 reads SASEGT. CDR3 in amino acids: CASSDRLGTEAFF. The CDR3 DNA follows: TGTGCCAGCAGCGACAGGTTAGGCACTGAAGCTTTCTTT.

This clone showed up just once. The gene calls are TRBV5-4 and TRBJ2-3; D not certain. V dropped 3 bases and J dropped 10 bases, with 12 bases sitting between them. Germline V CDR1 and CDR2: SGHNT, YYREEE (reference sequence). The CDR3 is 12 amino acids. The CDR3 nucleotides read TGTGCCAGCAGCTCGACATTTTCGCCGCAGTATTTT. Its translation: CASSSTFSPQYF.